Listed below are T cell receptor beta chains from one sample, sequenced in a study of naive and memory T cell subsets. TCRdb passed the UMI-ligation and nested PCR reads through MiXCR, listing each CDR3 protein once. This table has about 5,000 distinct CDR3 sequences, roughly 7.8% appearing once. Sequencing was done on a sample of CD4+ TEMRA cells from blood. The source of these receptors is a human donor in good health. Both conserved end residues are part of each CDR3. Each record gives: clone size, V gene, D gene, J gene, CDR3 protein, CDR3 DNA. A D gene is named only where the DNA matches it firmly. The size field is filled for only some rows; it gives once, few, many or a size class.

>many|TRBV29-1|TRBD1|TRBJ2-7
CSVAPRQGYEQYF
TGCAGCGTTGCTCCCCGACAGGGCTACGAGCAGTACTTC
>many|TRBV3-1|TRBD1|TRBJ1-3
CASSQMGQNSGNTIYF
TGTGCCAGCAGCCAGATGGGACAGAACTCTGGAAACACCATATATTTT
>many|TRBV7-2|TRBD2|TRBJ2-7
CASSLVAWSGTPGEQYF
TGTGCCAGCAGCTTAGTGGCTTGGAGCGGGACCCCTGGCGAGCAGTACTTC
>medium-sized|TRBV28|TRBD1|TRBJ2-7
CATQLPGTGNYEQYF
TGTGCCACCCAACTTCCCGGGACAGGGAACTACGAGCAGTACTTC
>NA|TRBV19|TRBD2|TRBJ2-2
CASSLGGSLNTGELFF
TGTGCCAGTAGTCTCGGCGGGAGCCTTAACACCGGGGAGCTGTTTTTT
>NA|TRBV3-1|NA|TRBJ1-1
CASSDIGGNTEAFF
TGTGCCAGCAGCGATATAGGGGGAAACACTGAAGCTTTCTTT
>few|TRBV7-2|NA|TRBJ2-3
CASSLMGALTDTQYF
TGTGCCAGCAGCTTAATGGGAGCGTTGACAGATACGCAGTATTTT
>few|TRBV29-1|NA|TRBJ1-1
CSVSGFSVRTEAFF
TGCAGCGTGTCGGGCTTTTCGGTAAGAACTGAAGCTTTCTTT
>NA|TRBV4-3|NA|TRBJ2-7
CASSQQGGPGEQNF
TGCGCCAGCAGCCAACAAGGGGGCCCGGGGGAGCAGAACTTC
>few|TRBV11-2|TRBD1|TRBJ2-2
CASSPRSPVTGETGELFF
TGTGCCAGCAGCCCCCGCTCCCCCGTGACAGGGGAAACCGGGGAGCTGTTTTTT
>many|TRBV27|NA|TRBJ1-1
CASRNSKFRGTEAFF
TGTGCCAGCAGGAACAGCAAGTTCCGGGGGACTGAAGCTTTCTTT
>many|TRBV5-1|NA|TRBJ2-4
CASSLTVAKNIQYF
TGCGCCAGCAGCTTGACGGTAGCCAAAAACATTCAGTACTTC
>NA|TRBV10-3|NA|TRBJ2-7
CAISPPAAAIYEQYF
TGTGCCATCAGTCCCCCCGCGGCGGCCATCTACGAGCAGTACTTC
>many|TRBV4-2|NA|TRBJ2-3
CASSGEETDTQYF
TGTGCCAGCAGTGGAGAGGAAACAGATACGCAGTATTTT
>many|TRBV25-1|NA|TRBJ1-5
CASSEWGNQPQHF
TGTGCCAGCAGTGAATGGGGGAATCAGCCCCAGCATTTT
>medium-sized|TRBV29-1|NA|TRBJ2-7
CSVGSGVSSEQYF
TGCAGCGTTGGTTCGGGAGTGTCGAGCGAGCAGTACTTC
>few|TRBV2|NA|TRBJ1-1
CASRERLLPEAFF
TGTGCCAGCAGGGAACGCTTACTTCCTGAAGCTTTCTTT
>few|TRBV18|NA|TRBJ1-3
CASSPPVYSGNTIYF
TGTGCCAGCTCACCACCGGTCTACTCCGGAAACACCATATATTTT
>NA|TRBV19|TRBD1|TRBJ2-1
CASKSQGAGYNEQFF
TGTGCCAGTAAATCACAGGGGGCTGGGTACAATGAGCAGTTCTTC
>NA|TRBV5-6|TRBD1|TRBJ1-2
CASSGPDRAENYGYTF
TGTGCCAGCAGCGGACCGGACAGGGCAGAAAACTATGGCTACACCTTC
>many|TRBV30|NA|TRBJ2-7
CAWSVGSGAYEQYF
TGTGCCTGGAGTGTCGGGAGTGGGGCCTACGAGCAGTACTTC
>few|TRBV5-1|TRBD2|TRBJ2-1
CASRVRGTSGRASEQFF
TGCGCCAGCAGGGTCAGGGGTACTAGCGGGAGGGCCAGTGAGCAGTTCTTC
>many|TRBV5-4|NA|TRBJ2-3
CASSLISDTQYF
TGTGCCAGCAGCTTAATATCAGATACGCAGTATTTT
>many|TRBV29-1|NA|TRBJ2-5
CSVVGVQGGAAGETQYF
TGCAGCGTTGTCGGTGTACAGGGAGGGGCGGCGGGAGAGACCCAGTACTTC
>NA|TRBV10-3|NA|TRBJ2-7
CAISAQNYEQYF
TGTGCCATCAGTGCCCAGAACTACGAGCAGTACTTC
>many|TRBV6-2/TRBV6-3|TRBD1|TRBJ2-1
CASSNRGYEQFF
TGTGCCAGCAGTAACAGGGGGTATGAGCAGTTCTTC
>many|TRBV20-1|TRBD2|TRBJ2-7
CSARGTVAGPSYEQYF
TGCAGTGCTAGAGGTACCGTAGCGGGGCCCTCCTACGAGCAGTACTTC
>many|TRBV7-9|NA|TRBJ1-1
CASSPDRLPKPNTEAFF
TGTGCCAGCAGCCCTGACAGGCTACCTAAACCCAACACTGAAGCTTTCTTT
>many|TRBV3-1|NA|TRBJ1-1
CASSPTGVYEAFF
TGTGCCAGCAGCCCAACCGGGGTATATGAAGCTTTCTTT
>few|TRBV20-1|TRBD1|TRBJ1-5
CSARDGGQGFNQPQHF
TGCAGTGCTAGAGATGGGGGACAGGGCTTCAATCAGCCCCAGCATTTT
>many|TRBV25-1|NA|TRBJ2-2
CASRVTGELFF
TGTGCCAGCAGGGTCACCGGGGAGCTGTTTTTT
>many|TRBV10-3|NA|TRBJ2-3
CAISSRAADSTDTQYF
TGTGCCATCAGCTCCCGGGCAGCTGATAGCACAGATACGCAGTATTTT
>many|TRBV6-1|NA|TRBJ2-7
CASRLESTSGTYEQYF
TGTGCCAGCAGATTGGAGAGCACTAGTGGTACCTACGAGCAGTACTTC
>medium-sized|TRBV6-2/TRBV6-3|TRBD1|TRBJ2-1
CASRSTGDNEQFF
TGTGCCAGCAGGAGCACAGGGGACAATGAGCAGTTCTTC
>many|TRBV4-3|TRBD2|TRBJ2-7
CASSQGAGGGSYEQYF
TGCGCCAGCAGCCAAGGGGCCGGCGGGGGCTCCTACGAGCAGTACTTC
>NA|TRBV27|TRBD2|TRBJ2-7
CASSLSSSGSLGGEQYF
TGTGCCAGCAGTTTATCATCTAGCGGGAGTCTGGGGGGCGAGCAGTACTTC
>many|TRBV6-2/TRBV6-3|NA|TRBJ2-3
CASTNTDTQYF
TGTGCCAGCACGAACACAGATACGCAGTATTTT
>many|TRBV12-3/TRBV12-4|TRBD1|TRBJ1-2
CASSPSTGGSNYGYTF
TGTGCCAGCAGCCCGTCGACAGGGGGGTCTAACTATGGCTACACCTTC
>NA|TRBV5-4|TRBD1|TRBJ2-5
CASSGTGGGETQYF
TGTGCCAGCAGCGGAACAGGGGGCGGAGAGACCCAGTACTTC
>few|TRBV5-4|TRBD1|TRBJ2-5
CASSPSSTGGGETQYF
TGTGCCAGCAGCCCTTCGTCGACAGGGGGTGGGGAGACCCAGTACTTC
>many|TRBV12-3/TRBV12-4|TRBD1|TRBJ1-1
CASTGQGAGAFF
TGTGCCAGCACCGGACAGGGGGCAGGAGCTTTCTTT
>many|TRBV2|TRBD1|TRBJ2-1
CASSEGGQGYNEQFF
TGTGCCAGCAGTGAGGGGGGACAGGGATACAATGAGCAGTTCTTC
>NA|TRBV5-1|TRBD2|TRBJ2-7
CASSGGTSTDEQYF
TGCGCCAGCAGCGGTGGGACTAGCACGGACGAGCAGTACTTC
>medium-sized|TRBV29-1|TRBD1|TRBJ2-5
CSVGSGTGSAETQYF
TGCAGCGTGGGGTCGGGGACAGGGTCTGCGGAGACCCAGTACTTC
>NA|TRBV30|NA|TRBJ2-4
CAWAASGLTQYF
TGTGCCTGGGCCGCATCAGGGCTTACACAGTACTTC
>many|TRBV20-1|TRBD1|TRBJ2-2
CSASRQGKNTGELFF
TGCAGTGCGAGTCGACAGGGCAAGAACACCGGGGAGCTGTTTTTT
>NA|TRBV27|NA|TRBJ1-6
CASSFLAYNSPLHF
TGTGCCAGCAGTTTTCTAGCTTATAATTCACCCCTCCACTTT
>NA|TRBV7-8|TRBD1|TRBJ1-5
CASSLWTGQTPQPQHF
TGTGCCAGCAGCCTCTGGACAGGGCAGACCCCTCAGCCCCAGCATTTT
>many|TRBV20-1|NA|TRBJ2-3
CSARETGDTQYF
TGCAGTGCTAGAGAGACGGGAGATACGCAGTATTTT
>many|TRBV18|TRBD1|TRBJ1-3
CASSPTGQGSGNTIYF
TGTGCCAGCTCACCAACGGGACAGGGGTCTGGAAACACCATATATTTT
>many|TRBV28|TRBD1|TRBJ2-2
CASSSRDRNTGELFF
TGTGCCAGCAGTTCCCGGGACAGAAACACCGGGGAGCTGTTTTTT
>NA|TRBV5-1|NA|TRBJ2-7
CASSDGGNCEQYF
TGCGCCAGCAGTGATGGGGGGAATTGCGAGCAGTACTTC
>few|TRBV7-9|NA|TRBJ1-4
CASSYGNREDEKLFF
TGTGCCAGCAGCTACGGGAACCGCGAGGATGAAAAACTGTTTTTT
>few|TRBV12-3/TRBV12-4|TRBD1|TRBJ1-2
CASSLYDRGRVGYTF
TGTGCCAGCAGTTTGTACGACAGGGGAAGGGTTGGCTACACCTTC
>many|TRBV20-1|TRBD1|TRBJ1-2
CSASSDRVGLSGYTF
TGCAGTGCTAGCTCCGACAGGGTCGGATTGAGTGGCTACACCTTC
>NA|TRBV20-1|TRBD2|TRBJ2-2
CSARPRGGLFTKLNTGELFF
TGCAGTGCTAGGCCCCGGGGGGGACTATTCACGAAATTGAACACCGGGGAGCTGTTTTTT